This T cell receptor (beta chain) emerged from a study of blood T cells in healthy people across ages. The sample providers were healthy Caucasian people from Russia, aged about 6 to 95. A second PCR, run for 7 to 11 cycles, used a sample-barcoded 5' primer plus a J-beta primer mix. TCRdb analysed the 5' RACE reads with MiXCR anew, one entry per CDR3 protein. The sample shows 1.2 million to 1.5 million distinct CDR3 sequences, approximately 42% of them seen only once. The trim removed 11 bases at V and 0 bases at J, leaving 18 bases unmatched. CDR1 is MDHEN, CDR2 SYDVKM, per germline. CDR3 length: 18 amino acids. Study-wide findings and caveats: Whereas aged donors had fewer naive CD4+ cells, long-lived donors had more of them and higher diversity.

This clonotype was seen only a few times. The antigen remains unidentified. Sequences were obtained from blood. The rearrangement joins TRBV28 to TRBJ2-3, with 9 bases identical to TRBD2. The TCR was taken from a woman aged 18 to 35 in good health. Written as DNA, the CDR3 is TGTGCCGCCAGTGGGTCAGGTAGCGGGGGCCCTAGCACAGATACGCAGTATTTT. It is translated as CAASGSGSGGPSTDTQYF.